This T cell receptor beta chain emerged from a study of T cell responses to AZD1222 COVID-19 vaccine. Study-wide results and caveats: The repertoires were collected only after the peak T cell response.

Clones were read by immunoSEQ multiplex PCR, and TCRdb kept only the in-frame ones, dropping some. The table shows 130,000 or so clones, with approximately 85% occurring only once. CDR3 length: 14 amino acids. Germline values: CDR1 SGHAT, CDR2 FQNNGV. Trimming cost V 8 bases and J 4 bases, with 17 bases left between them. A note on this clone: Its antigen remains unidentified.

The receptor's source is an adult in good health. The rearrangement links TRBV11-2 to TRBJ1-1; a weak D match, TRBD1 (6 bases). The sample consisted of peripheral blood, taken on day 0 of AZD1222 vaccination. CDR3 protein: CASGIRGGSTEAFF. The CDR3 DNA reads TGTGCCAGCGGGATTAGGGGGGGAAGCACTGAAGCTTTCTTT. The full variable domain, its missing parts supplied by reference TRBV11-2 and TRBJ1-1, is EAGVAQSPRYKIIEKRQSVAFWCNPISGHATLYWYQQILGQGPKLLIQFQNNGVVDDSQLPKDRFSAERLKGVDSTLKIQPAKLEDSAVYLCASGIRGGSTEAFFGQGTRLTVV.